This T cell receptor (beta chain) was found in a study of cytomegalovirus exposure and HLA in healthy donors. About the research overall: Researchers previously reported finding roughly 120 million unique TCR beta sequences from about 179 million T cells.

Details on this clone: Its antigen remains unidentified.

Study results and caveats: Reports credit the classifier with highly specific, highly sensitive diagnosis of cytomegalovirus status. In an earlier analysis, productive rearrangement rates for most beta V segments clustered near 87% or 30%.

Germline values: CDR1 SQVTM, CDR2 ANQGSEA. V gave up 7 bases and J gave up 1 base, with 13 bases separating them. The CDR3 length is 13 residues. Primers included in the PCR were 60 Vbeta and 13 Jbeta primers. Assay used: immunoSEQ multiplex PCR; TCRdb lists only in-frame clones, some missing. The sample carries roughly 130,000 clones, less than 80% recorded once. V is TRBV29-1 and J is TRBJ1-1; maybe TRBD1 (5 bases). Sequencing was performed on PBMCs. The source of this sequence is a man aged 35-49 years in good health and CMV-seropositive. CDR3 loop: CSGTGAPNTEAFF. DNA for the CDR3: TGCAGCGGTACTGGGGCCCCGAACACTGAAGCTTTCTTT.